The text below deals with one T cell receptor beta chain. The V end was cut by 7 bases, the J end by 6 bases, with 22 bases between. Germline CDR1 MNHEY, CDR2 SVGEGT. The CDR3 length is 16 residues. This entry comes from a study of blood T cell repertoires in COVID-19. Across the study: Material from acute and convalescent COVID-19 was sourced from the United States, Italy and Spain. T cells, B-cell-depleted T cells, or PBMCs provided the cDNA or gDNA that served as material.

Authors' methods: It was from reference gene primer amplification that nucleated cell counts were estimated. Produced via immunoSEQ multiplex PCR; TCRdb's table is partial and in-frame only. V, J and clone size are those of that table, while D and trimming were read from the DNA. The sample contains around 250,000 clones, roughly 82% of which appear only once. The sample consisted of peripheral blood. This sequence was found in a woman older than 75 with COVID-19, enrolled during active disease. J is TRBJ1-5 and V is TRBV6-2 or TRBV6-3; tentative D call: TRBD1 (6 bases). DNA of the CDR3: TGTGCCAGCAACCCCCGGGGAGGGGGGAATAGTCAGCCCCAGCATTTT. This sequence encodes CASNPRGGGNSQPQHF.